Each of the 8 T cell receptor beta chains below was sequenced from the same sample in a study of cytomegalovirus exposure and HLA in healthy donors. Repertoires were generated with immunoSEQ multiplex PCR, while TCRdb's copy carries only in-frame clones and drops some. This table holds some 150,000 clones, roughly 90% found once. The source material was PBMCs. The receptors shown here come from a man younger than 35 in good health and CMV-seropositive.

V and J are TRBV4-1 and TRBJ2-5; TRBD2 matches 13 bases. CDR1 and CDR2 from the germline V gene are MGHRA and YSYEKL. V lost 5 bases, J lost 3 bases, and 3 bases stayed unmatched. This CDR3 comprises 15 residues. CDR3 bases: TGCGCCAGCAGCGAACTAGCGGGAGGGAAAGAGACCCAGTACTTC. Translating it yields CASSELAGGKETQYF.

The chain has TRBV7-9 and TRBJ2-3; D is uncertain. The ends were cut back, 8 bases at V and 0 bases at J, with 12 bases in the middle. The CDR3 is 14 amino acids. Germline V gives CDR1 SEHNR, CDR2 FQNEAQ (reference sequence). CDR3: CASSAAVSTDTQYF. The DNA for the CDR3 is TGTGCCAGCTCGGCCGCGGTTAGCACAGATACGCAGTATTTT.

The chain recombines TRBV15 with TRBJ1-5, with D possibly being TRBD1 (6 bases). The length of the CDR3 is 14 residues. The V end lost 3 bases, the J end lost 7 bases, and 13 bases lay between the germline ends. Germline V gene data show CDR1 as LNHNV and CDR2 as YYDKDF (reference sequence). The CDR3 reads CATSSSGVSQPQHF. The CDR3 DNA is TGTGCCACCAGCAGCTCAGGGGTTAGCCAGCCCCAGCATTTT.

The chain recombines TRBV6-1 with TRBJ2-6, with 7 bases that match TRBD1. Trimming at V came to 6 bases and at J to 1 base, leaving 3 bases not matched to a gene. The CDR3 loop spans 15 amino acids. CDR1 and CDR2 from the germline V gene are MNHNS and SASEGT. CDR3 loop: CASRIQGSGANVLTF. The DNA for the CDR3 is TGTGCCAGCAGGATACAGGGGTCTGGGGCCAACGTCCTGACTTTC.

The chain employs TRBV10-1 and TRBJ1-1, with D unresolved. Germline V gene data show CDR1 as WNHNN and CDR2 as SYGVQD (reference sequence). The CDR3 totals 15 residues. V gave up 3 bases and J gave up 1 base, with 12 bases separating them. The CDR3 spells CASSDSVYSNTEAFF. The CDR3 coding sequence is TGCGCCAGCAGTGACAGCGTTTATTCGAACACTGAAGCTTTCTTT.

V gene TRBV7-8 combines with J gene TRBJ2-3; a possible D gene is TRBD2 (7 bases). This CDR3 region has 14 residues. Trimming shortened V by 8 bases and J by 4 bases, and 16 bases separated the two germline ends. Germline CDR1 and CDR2: SGHVS and FQNEAQ. The CDR3 coding sequence is TGTGCCAGCGGTGGTGGGGGGGGCGCAGATACGCAGTATTTT. This gives the protein CASGGGGGADTQYF. Together with reference TRBV7-8 and TRBJ2-3, the CDR3 gives the full variable domain: GAGVSQSPRYKVAKRGQDVALRCDPISGHVSLFWYQQALGQGPEFLTYFQNEAQLDKSGLPSDRFFAERPEGSVSTLKIQRTQQEDSAVYLCASGGGGGADTQYFGPGTRLTVL.

The J gene is TRBJ1-1, the V gene TRBV27; the D is unclear. The V end lost 6 bases, the J end lost 2 bases, and 13 bases lay between the germline ends. The CDR3 has 14 residues. CDR1 is MNHEY and CDR2 is SMNVEV in the germline V gene (reference sequence). In nucleotides, the CDR3 is TGTGCCAGCAGATATACAATTAAAAACACTGAAGCTTTCTTT. Its protein product is CASRYTIKNTEAFF.

As concerns this clone: The junction does not match germline at one end; this may be a read error. This chain joins TRBV5-1 and TRBJ2-7; TRBD1 aligns across 10 bases. In germline, CDR1 is SGHRS, CDR2 YFSETQ. This CDR3 contains 16 residues. CDR3 nucleotide sequence: TGCGCCAGCAGCGCCGGGACAGGGGCAAAGGTCTACGAGCAGTATTTC. This encodes CASSAGTGAKVYEQYF.